The 18 T cell receptor beta chains presented below share a single source sample, sequenced in a study of cytomegalovirus exposure and HLA in healthy donors. The PCR was carried out with 60 Vbeta primers and 13 Jbeta primers. The method was immunoSEQ multiplex PCR; TCRdb's version includes in-frame clones alone and lacks a portion of them. The table includes 120,000 or so clones, about 72% detected once. The sequenced sample was PBMCs. The source of these receptors is a man in his fifties or sixties in good health and CMV-seropositive.

The chain employs TRBV7-2 and TRBJ1-5; 8 bases align to TRBD1. Germline loops: CDR1 SGHTA, CDR2 FQGNSA. The CDR3 is 18 residues long. V trimming: 0 bases; J trimming: 0 bases; junction bases outside the gene matches: 7. This chain's CDR3 is CASSLAGRGPYSNQPQHF. The CDR3 DNA is TGTGCCAGCAGCTTAGCCGGCAGGGGGCCTTATAGCAATCAGCCCCAGCATTTT.

The rearrangement uses TRBV5-4 and TRBJ1-2; maybe TRBD1 (5 bases). Germline V gives CDR1 SGHNT, CDR2 YYREEE (reference sequence). Between the trimmed V and J ends, which lost 5 bases and 5 bases, there was a span of 16 bases. The CDR3 covers 14 residues. The CDR3, as DNA: TGTGCCAGCAGACCTGACAGAAGTGGATATGGCTACACCTTC. This translates into CASRPDRSGYGYTF.

J is TRBJ1-2 and V is TRBV5-6; D might be TRBD1 (5 bases). The V end was cut by 2 bases, the J end by 5 bases, with 19 bases between. This CDR3 is built from 16 residues. The germline gives CDR1 SGHDT, CDR2 YYEEEE. CDR3 amino acids: CASSFPSEGTDYGYTF. CDR3 sequence (DNA): TGTGCCAGCAGCTTCCCGAGTGAGGGGACTGATTATGGCTACACCTTC. The complete variable domain, with remaining parts taken from reference TRBV5-6 and TRBJ1-2, reads DAGVTQSPTHLIKTRGQQVTLRCSPKSGHDTVSWYQQALGQGPQFIFQYYEEEERQRGNFPDRFSGHQFPNYSSELNVNALLLGDSALYLCASSFPSEGTDYGYTFGSGTRLTVV.

Comment on this clone: The junction shows a germline mismatch at one end, possibly a read error. V and J are TRBV29-1 and TRBJ2-2; D gene ambiguous. The CDR3 is 13 amino acids. Germline V lookup: CDR1 SQVTM, CDR2 ANQGSEA. The CDR3 sequence is CSVLHTNAGELFF. In DNA, the CDR3 is TGCAGCGTTCTGCACACGAACGCCGGGGAGCTGTTTTTT.

The CDR3 nucleotides are TGTGCCAGCAGTTTAGCGGGGACGTTCTACAATGAGCAGTTCTTC. Translation gives CASSLAGTFYNEQFF. V and J are TRBV6-1 and TRBJ2-1; 8 positions match TRBD2. The J segment lost 3 bases and the V segment lost 5 bases, leaving 6 bases of the junction unmatched. The CDR3 is made up of 15 amino acids. The V gene's germline CDR1 is MNHNS and CDR2 SASEGT.

This clone showed up just a few times. This sequence joins TRBV4-1 and TRBJ1-5, with D tentatively TRBD1 (6 bases). The germline V gene encodes CDR1 MGHRA and CDR2 YSYEKL. V gave up 0 bases and J gave up 3 bases, with 18 bases separating them. The CDR3 covers 18 residues. CDR3 loop: CASSQDRGTRTINQPQHF. Here the CDR3 DNA reads TGCGCCAGCAGCCAAGATAGAGGGACACGGACCATCAATCAGCCCCAGCATTTT.

There are a few counts of this clone. The chain combines TRBV6-6 with TRBJ2-7; 8 bases map to TRBD1. J was trimmed by 7 bases and V by 2 bases; bases with no gene match: 4. CDR1 and CDR2 (germline): MNHNY, SVGAGI (reference sequence). The CDR3 runs 13 residues. CDR3 sequence: CASSYQGAWEQYF. In DNA, the CDR3 is TGTGCCAGCAGTTACCAGGGGGCCTGGGAGCAGTACTTC.

This CDR3 reads CASSYSTGGEKLFF. In DNA, the CDR3 is TGTGCCAGCAGTTACTCTACAGGGGGGGAAAAACTGTTTTTT. The chain joins TRBV6-5 to TRBJ1-4, with TRBD1 identical over 8 bases. V shed 0 bases and J 8 bases; nucleotides not matched to a gene: 2. The CDR3 has 14 amino acids. Germline assignment: CDR1 MNHEY and CDR2 SVGAGI.

For the CDR3, the DNA is TGTGCCAGCAGGGCATTAGCGGGAGGAGAGCAGTACTTC. Residues: CASRALAGGEQYF. This chain links TRBV25-1 with TRBJ2-7; 10 bases agree with TRBD2. CDR1 is MGHDK, CDR2 SYGVNS, per germline. The CDR3 covers 13 residues. V shed 6 bases, J shed 7 bases, and the junction held 6 bases outside the gene matches.

V usage is TRBV7-9 and J usage is TRBJ1-1; D gene ambiguous. CDR1 SEHNR and CDR2 FQNEAQ come from the germline V gene (reference sequence). V dropped 5 bases and J dropped 5 bases, with 9 bases sitting between them. The CDR3 sequence is 12 residues long. The CDR3 reads CASSLSRTEAFF. The CDR3 nucleotides read TGTGCCAGCAGCCTCAGCAGGACTGAAGCTTTCTTT.

This clone has just a few counts. The CDR3 sequence is CASSPVLRSDTQYF. Here the CDR3 DNA reads TGTGCCAGCAGTCCTGTCTTACGGTCAGATACGCAGTATTTT. The chain links TRBV2 to TRBJ2-3; D is uncertain. Germline V lookup: CDR1 SNHLY, CDR2 FYNNEI. V shed 5 bases and J shed 4 bases, with 13 bases lying between them. CDR3 length: 14 residues.

This clone has just a few counts. This sequence joins TRBV6-6 and TRBJ2-5, with D maybe TRBD2 (6 bases). CDR1 is MNHNY, CDR2 SVGAGI, per germline (reference sequence). The CDR3 length is 14 residues. Deletions cut 4 bases from V and 6 bases from J, with 15 bases between. The CDR3 reads CASSLGGRVKTQYF. CDR3 DNA sequence: TGTGCCAGCAGTTTGGGGGGTCGGGTGAAGACCCAGTACTTC.

The rearrangement uses TRBV7-8 and TRBJ2-1; TRBD2 matches 11 bases. Trimming at V came to 1 base and at J to 7 bases, leaving 21 bases not matched to a gene. The CDR3 is made up of 21 amino acids. Germline V gene data show CDR1 as SGHVS and CDR2 as FQNEAQ. The DNA of the CDR3 is TGTGCCAGCAGCTTAGATGTTCGGGACAGGGAAGGTAGCGGGAGGGAAAATGAGCAGTTCTTC. This gives the protein CASSLDVRDREGSGRENEQFF.

The chain joins TRBV7-2 to TRBJ1-1, with no clear D. Germline CDR1 is SGHTA and CDR2 is FQGNSA. V lost 3 bases, J lost 5 bases, and 19 bases lay in between. The CDR3 contains 16 residues. CDR3 DNA sequence: TGTGCCAGCAGCTTCCTCCCCGACATATGGACTACTGAAGCTTTCTTT. The encoded protein is CASSFLPDIWTTEAFF.

V is TRBV19 and J is TRBJ1-2; TRBD1 agrees at 8 bases. Germline V gene lookup returns CDR1 LNHDA and CDR2 SQIVND (reference sequence). The CDR3 spans 15 residues. J lost 4 bases, V lost 5 bases, and 9 bases had no gene match. The CDR3 region is CASSGTGTGGYGYTF. The CDR3, as DNA: TGTGCCAGTAGTGGAACAGGGACAGGCGGCTATGGCTACACCTTC.

The chain uses TRBV6-5 and TRBJ2-7; 10 nucleotides agree with TRBD2. The CDR3 is made up of 15 amino acids. Per the germline V gene, CDR1 is MNHEY and CDR2 is SVGAGI. V shed 5 bases and J 6 bases; nucleotides not matched to a gene: 10. CDR3 DNA: TGTGCCAGCAGTCTCCGGCTAGCGGGAGTGAGCGAGCAGTACTTC. This translates into CASSLRLAGVSEQYF.

The chain recombines TRBV18 with TRBJ1-4; 11 nucleotides line up with TRBD1. The V gene's germline CDR1 is KGHSH and CDR2 LQKENI. V shed 4 bases and J 6 bases; nucleotides not matched to a gene: 4. The CDR3 is 15 residues long. The CDR3 protein is CASSRGQGGDEKLFF. In DNA form, the CDR3 reads TGTGCCAGCTCACGGGGACAGGGGGGCGATGAAAAACTGTTTTTT.

Only one count was recorded for this clone. The V and J genes are TRBV5-1 and TRBJ1-2, with 7 nucleotides matching TRBD1. The CDR3 is made up of 14 amino acids. V gave up 5 bases and J gave up 2 bases; unmatched junction bases: 6. Germline-derived CDR1 and CDR2 are SGHRS and YFSETQ. CDR3 protein: CASRATGQNYGYTF. In DNA form, the CDR3 reads TGCGCCAGCAGGGCCACGGGACAGAACTATGGCTACACCTTC.